This T cell receptor (beta chain) stems from a study of cytomegalovirus exposure and HLA in healthy donors. Study-wide results and caveats: HLA alleles were associated with 15,000 to 20,000 TCR beta sequences in a later analysis at 0.05 false discovery rate. Sequencing likely generated an artifact that appeared as a cluster of highly shared sequence variants. The study listed approximately 160 cytomegalovirus-associated TCR beta chains. An analysis done earlier found most TCR beta V segments productive about 87% or about 30% of the time.

The table lists this clone with a few counts. What it binds is unknown. The PCR employed 60 Vbeta primers together with 13 Jbeta primers. Sequencing used immunoSEQ multiplex PCR; TCRdb keeps in-frame clones, though not all of them. This table holds 140,000 to 150,000 clones, approximately 70% found once. The receptor comes from a woman aged 55 to 70 in good health and CMV-seropositive. The specimen sequenced was PBMCs.

CDR3 in amino acids: CASSLSGTDYEQYF. In DNA, the CDR3 is TGTGCCAGCAGCTTGTCGGGGACAGACTACGAGCAGTACTTC. J is TRBJ2-7 and V is TRBV5-4, with 7 positions matching TRBD1. CDR1 and CDR2 from the germline V gene are SGHNT and YYREEE (reference sequence). Trimming removed 1 base from V and 3 bases from J; junction bases left unmatched: 4. The CDR3 extends over 14 amino acids.